This T cell receptor beta chain appears in the sequencing data of a study of T cell responses to AZD1222 COVID-19 vaccine. Overall study: Pooling covered second doses at about 4 or about 12 weeks. Study outcomes and limitations: In the spike-specific TCR repertoire, nearly half reportedly target unmutated variant regions. Only a handful of AZD1222 recipients, more than 5 in all, had baseline seropositivity. Clonal diversity was possibly underestimated, and the donors were mostly white British, with more females.

This CDR3 spans 17 amino acids. The J segment lost 5 bases and the V segment lost 0 bases, leaving 12 bases of the junction unmatched. CDR1 is GTSNPN and CDR2 is SVGIG in the germline V gene (reference sequence). Data came from immunoSEQ multiplex PCR; TCRdb stores just in-frame clones and leaves some out. This sample yields around 80,000 clones, of which around nine tenths are seen a single time; 5.2% belongs to the top ten. Turning to this clone: The antigen is undetermined.

This chain links TRBV30 with TRBJ2-5; 10 bases fit TRBD2. This TCR derives from an adult in good health. The sample consisted of peripheral blood, taken on day 0 of AZD1222 vaccination. The chain's CDR3 is CAWSVHSGGAGGETQYF. Here the CDR3 DNA reads TGTGCCTGGAGTGTACACAGCGGGGGGGCCGGTGGGGAGACCCAGTACTTC.